This T cell receptor beta chain was identified in a study of a mutant IDH1 vaccine in newly diagnosed glioma. Background on the study: Earlier therapy was either radiotherapy, temozolomide, or both, and most got both. V12 came at week 35, V13 at week 47.

Time point denoted: week 35, safety follow-up. With topical imiquimod, each dose of the vaccine consisted of 300 ug of mutant IDH1 20-mer peptide. The assay was immunoSEQ multiplex PCR, and TCRdb's table has in-frame clones only and misses some. This sample has some 44,000 clones; approximately 83% occur once, and the top ten carry approximately 4.6%. From germline, CDR1 is SGDLS and CDR2 YYNGEE. V gave up 4 bases and J gave up 4 bases; unmatched junction bases: 6. This CDR3 is 14 amino acids long. As for this clone: Antigen: not known.

The receptor comes from a woman in her forties or fifties with glioma. Here the sequenced sample was PBMCs, taken from a glioma patient whose treatment included an IDH1 peptide vaccine. This chain connects TRBV9 to TRBJ2-7; 9 nucleotides line up with TRBD1. The CDR3 is CASSPGQGQYEQYF. The CDR3 coding sequence is TGTGCCAGCAGCCCGGGACAGGGTCAATACGAGCAGTACTTC. The full variable domain, its missing parts supplied by reference TRBV9 and TRBJ2-7, is DSGVTQTPKHLITATGQRVTLRCSPRSGDLSVYWYQQSLDQGLQFLIQYYNGEERAKGNILERFSAQQFPDLHSELNLSSLELGDSALYFCASSPGQGQYEQYFGPGTRLTVT.